These T cell receptor beta chains were read from a single sample in a study of control samples from healthy donors and cancer patients. This table comes from immunoSEQ multiplex PCR, and its TCRdb copy is limited to in-frame clones, with some not included. The sample holds approximately 79,000 clones, around nine tenths seen once. The sample comprised blood. The receptors derive from a man aged 50 to 60 in good health. The CDR3 runs from the conserved cysteine through the conserved F or W. Fields, in order: J gene, clone size, V gene, D gene, CDR3 length, CDR3 DNA, CDR3 protein. The D gene is left open where the match is weak. Clone size, where shown, is once, few, many, or a class for clones that have expanded.

J: TRBJ2-7; size: -; V: TRBV12-5; D: TRBD1; length: 14; DNA: TGTGCTAGTGGACCCGGGACAGGCCCGATCGGGCAGTACTTC; CDR3: CASGPGTGPIGQYF
J: TRBJ1-4; size: -; V: TRBV2; D: -; length: 13; DNA: TGTGCCAGCACGAGGACAACTAATGAAAAACTGTTTTTT; CDR3: CASTRTTNEKLFF
J: TRBJ2-3; size: -; V: TRBV10-3; D: -; length: 14; DNA: TGTGCCATCTCAGACCTCCGTAGCACAGATACGCAGTATTTT; CDR3: CAISDLRSTDTQYF
J: TRBJ1-4; size: few; V: TRBV28; D: -; length: 15; DNA: TGTGCCAGCAGCCTCCCGGGATCAACTAATGAAAAACTGTTTTTT; CDR3: CASSLPGSTNEKLFF
J: TRBJ2-5; size: -; V: TRBV27; D: -; length: 13; DNA: TGTGCCAGCAGTTTATTGGATGGAGAGACCCAGTACTTC; CDR3: CASSLLDGETQYF
J: TRBJ2-1; size: -; V: TRBV7-2; D: TRBD2; length: 12; DNA: TGTGCCAGCACTCTGGGGGGGAATGAGCAGTTCTTC; CDR3: CASTLGGNEQFF
J: TRBJ1-1; size: once; V: TRBV7-9; D: TRBD1; length: 14; DNA: TGTGCCAGCAGCCATTCCAGGGGGACCACTGAAGCTTTCTTT; CDR3: CASSHSRGTTEAFF
J: TRBJ1-6; size: -; V: TRBV5-1; D: TRBD1; length: 15; DNA: TGCGCCAGCAGCTTGGAGGCAGGGGGCGGGTCACCCCTCCACTTT; CDR3: CASSLEAGGGSPLHF
J: TRBJ2-7; size: medium-sized; V: TRBV7-8; D: TRBD1; length: 15; DNA: TGTGCCAGCAGCTACCGGACAGGGCGGGAAGTAGAGCAGTACTTC; CDR3: CASSYRTGREVEQYF
J: TRBJ2-5; size: -; V: TRBV7-9; D: -; length: 14; DNA: TGTGCCAGCAGCTTAACAGGAGGACAAGAGACCCAGTACTTC; CDR3: CASSLTGGQETQYF
J: TRBJ2-1; size: -; V: TRBV5-8; D: -; length: 15; DNA: TGTGCCAGCAGCTTGGATGGAAGCTCCTACAATGAGCAGTTCTTC; CDR3: CASSLDGSSYNEQFF
J: TRBJ2-4; size: -; V: TRBV30; D: -; length: 15; DNA: TGTGCCTGGAGAGCAGGGGTCCTAGCCAAAAACATTCAGTACTTC; CDR3: CAWRAGVLAKNIQYF
J: TRBJ2-7; size: -; V: TRBV15; D: -; length: 20; DNA: TGTGCCACCAGCAGGGAGAACCGGGACAACAGGTTGTTTCTTGCCTACGAGCAGTACTTC; CDR3: CATSRENRDNRLFLAYEQYF
J: TRBJ1-3; size: once; V: TRBV15; D: -; length: 18; DNA: TGTGCCACCAGCAGAGAGACAGGATATCCCAGCTCTGGAAACACCATATATTTT; CDR3: CATSRETGYPSSGNTIYF
J: TRBJ1-4; size: -; V: TRBV5-1; D: -; length: 14; DNA: TGCGCCAGCAGCTCAACGGGAGAGACGAGGAAACTGTTTTTT; CDR3: CASSSTGETRKLFF
J: TRBJ2-1; size: -; V: TRBV5-4; D: -; length: 14; DNA: TGTGCCATTAAACTTGCGCTCTCCTACAATGAGCAGTTCTTC; CDR3: CAIKLALSYNEQFF
J: TRBJ2-5; size: once; V: TRBV24-1; D: -; length: 13; DNA: TGTGCCACCAGTGATTTGGAACTGGGGACCCAGTACTTC; CDR3: CATSDLELGTQYF
J: TRBJ1-2; size: -; V: TRBV12-3/TRBV12-4; D: TRBD1; length: 13; DNA: TGTGCCAGCACTAACAGGGGCCCCTATGGCTACACCTTC; CDR3: CASTNRGPYGYTF
J: TRBJ2-3; size: -; V: TRBV5-1; D: TRBD2; length: 16; DNA: TGCGCCAGCAGCGTTAAACTAGCGGGGGGTAATTGGGCGCAGTATTTT; CDR3: CASSVKLAGGNWAQYF
J: TRBJ1-2; size: -; V: TRBV11-2; D: -; length: 13; DNA: TGTGCCAGCAGCTCACCCGAAGAGGATGGCTACACCTTC; CDR3: CASSSPEEDGYTF
J: TRBJ1-2; size: -; V: TRBV7-6; D: TRBD1; length: 13; DNA: TGTGCCAGCAGCCCGACAGGGAACTATGGCTACACCTTC; CDR3: CASSPTGNYGYTF
J: TRBJ1-1; size: -; V: TRBV11-1; D: -; length: 14; DNA: TGTGCCAGCAGCTTCAGGGACGTGAACACTGAAGCTTTCTTT; CDR3: CASSFRDVNTEAFF
J: TRBJ1-4; size: -; V: TRBV30; D: -; length: 11; DNA: TGTGCCTGGAGTGTTTCCGAAAAACTGTTTTTT; CDR3: CAWSVSEKLFF
J: TRBJ2-7; size: -; V: TRBV3-1/TRBV3-2; D: -; length: 12; DNA: TGTGCCAGCAGCCAAGATGGGGGGGAGCAGTACTTC; CDR3: CASSQDGGEQYF
J: TRBJ2-3; size: -; V: TRBV5-1; D: TRBD2; length: 15; DNA: TGCGCCAGCACGCTAGCGGGGGGAAGCACAGATACGCAGTATTTT; CDR3: CASTLAGGSTDTQYF
J: TRBJ1-1; size: -; V: TRBV13; D: -; length: 15; DNA: TGTGCCAGCAGCTTGGGGAACTCTGGAATCACTGAAGCTTTCTTT; CDR3: CASSLGNSGITEAFF
J: TRBJ1-5; size: -; V: TRBV19; D: -; length: 15; DNA: TGTGCCAGTAGTATAGATCAGGCAGGGAGACAGCCCCAGCATTTT; CDR3: CASSIDQAGRQPQHF
J: TRBJ1-2; size: few; V: TRBV30; D: -; length: 13; DNA: TGTGCCGGACTACTGGAGGGTGAATGGGGCTACACCTTC; CDR3: CAGLLEGEWGYTF
J: TRBJ2-3; size: -; V: TRBV7-9; D: -; length: 16; DNA: TGTGCCAGCAGCCCCACCCGGGCGGGTGAGACAGATACGCAGTATTTT; CDR3: CASSPTRAGETDTQYF
J: TRBJ1-2; size: -; V: TRBV7-8; D: -; length: 14; DNA: TGTGCCAGCAGCTTAGGAACGGGAGAATATGGCTACACCTTC; CDR3: CASSLGTGEYGYTF
J: TRBJ2-1; size: -; V: TRBV5-1; D: TRBD2; length: 16; DNA: TGCGCCAGCAGCTTGGTTAGCGGGGGGTACTACAATGAGCAGTTCTTC; CDR3: CASSLVSGGYYNEQFF
J: TRBJ2-1; size: -; V: TRBV11-1; D: TRBD2; length: 16; DNA: TGTGCCAGCAGCTTCGGGTTAGCGGGGGGTTCCAATGAGCAGTTCTTC; CDR3: CASSFGLAGGSNEQFF
J: TRBJ1-1; size: -; V: TRBV19; D: TRBD1; length: 16; DNA: TGTGCCAGTAGTGCTGGGACAGGGAGACTGAACACTGAAGCTTTCTTT; CDR3: CASSAGTGRLNTEAFF
J: TRBJ2-2; size: -; V: TRBV9; D: -; length: 13; DNA: TGTGCCAGCAGCGTTCTGGCCACCGGGGAGCTGTTTTTT; CDR3: CASSVLATGELFF
J: TRBJ2-3; size: -; V: TRBV18; D: TRBD1; length: 14; DNA: TGTGCCAGCTCACCACCGGAACAGGGGGATACGCAGTATTTT; CDR3: CASSPPEQGDTQYF
J: TRBJ2-3; size: -; V: TRBV3-1/TRBV3-2; D: -; length: 15; DNA: TGTGCCAGCAGCCCCCCGGGGCGTGGCACAGATACGCAGTATTTT; CDR3: CASSPPGRGTDTQYF
J: TRBJ1-6; size: -; V: TRBV3-1/TRBV3-2; D: -; length: 14; DNA: TGTGCCAGCAGCCAAGGACAGTATAATTCACCCCTCCACTTT; CDR3: CASSQGQYNSPLHF
J: TRBJ2-7; size: -; V: TRBV10-3; D: TRBD1; length: 14; DNA: TGTGCCATCAGACCGGGACAGGGTGCCTACGAGCAGTACTTC; CDR3: CAIRPGQGAYEQYF
J: TRBJ2-1; size: -; V: TRBV7-2; D: TRBD2; length: 15; DNA: TGTGCCAGCAGCCTCTCGGGACTAGCGACCAATGAGCAGTTCTTC; CDR3: CASSLSGLATNEQFF
J: TRBJ2-2; size: -; V: TRBV5-1; D: -; length: 14; DNA: TGCGCCAGCAGCTTGGCTGGGGGCACCGGGGAGCTGTTTTTT; CDR3: CASSLAGGTGELFF
J: TRBJ2-5; size: -; V: TRBV11-3; D: -; length: 13; DNA: TGTGCCAGCAGCTATTCCTGGGGAGAGACCCAGTACTTC; CDR3: CASSYSWGETQYF
J: TRBJ2-1; size: -; V: TRBV6-5; D: TRBD1; length: 15; DNA: TGTGCCAGCAGTCCAACCAGGGGGCAATACAATGAGCAGTTCTTC; CDR3: CASSPTRGQYNEQFF
J: TRBJ2-7; size: -; V: TRBV30; D: -; length: 12; DNA: TGTGCCTGGAGCAGGCCGCCCTACGAGCAGTACTTC; CDR3: CAWSRPPYEQYF
J: TRBJ1-4; size: -; V: TRBV30; D: TRBD1; length: 14; DNA: TGTGCCTGGAGTCCGGGACAGGGGGGTGAAAAACTGTTTTTT; CDR3: CAWSPGQGGEKLFF
J: TRBJ1-1; size: -; V: TRBV30; D: -; length: 13; DNA: TGTGCCTGGAGCGAAACAGGGAACACTGAAGCTTTCTTT; CDR3: CAWSETGNTEAFF
J: TRBJ1-1; size: few; V: TRBV2; D: -; length: 11; DNA: TGTGCCAGCGGTCAACAGGGTTGGGCTTTCTTT; CDR3: CASGQQGWAFF
J: TRBJ1-5; size: -; V: TRBV6-2/TRBV6-3; D: -; length: 15; DNA: TGTGCCAGCAGTTACGGTCCTATTAGCAATCAGCCCCAGCATTTT; CDR3: CASSYGPISNQPQHF
J: TRBJ1-3; size: -; V: TRBV18; D: TRBD1; length: 17; DNA: TGTGCCAGCACGGGACAGAACGTACCCTACTCTGGAAACACCATATATTTT; CDR3: CASTGQNVPYSGNTIYF
J: TRBJ1-4; size: -; V: TRBV6-5; D: -; length: 14; DNA: TGTGCCAGTACACCTCGGGGGCGGAGTGAAAAACTGTTTTTT; CDR3: CASTPRGRSEKLFF
J: TRBJ1-4; size: once; V: TRBV27; D: -; length: 15; DNA: TGTGCCAGCAGTAAAAGACAGGAAGGGAATGAAAAACTGTTTTTT; CDR3: CASSKRQEGNEKLFF
J: TRBJ2-1; size: once; V: TRBV6-5; D: TRBD1; length: 16; DNA: TGTGCCAGCAGTTTTACTGGGACAGGGACATACAATGAGCAGTTCTTC; CDR3: CASSFTGTGTYNEQFF
J: TRBJ1-4; size: -; V: TRBV19; D: TRBD1; length: 14; DNA: TGTGCCAGCAGGGGGCGGCCAACTAATGAAAAACTGTTTTTT; CDR3: CASRGRPTNEKLFF
J: TRBJ1-5; size: -; V: TRBV6-5; D: -; length: 16; DNA: TGTGCCAGCAGTTACGTGGGGGCAGGCGGCAATCAGCCCCAGCATTTT; CDR3: CASSYVGAGGNQPQHF